Presented here are 10 T cell receptor beta chains from one specimen sequenced in a study of tissue T cells after allogeneic stem cell transplantation. TCRdb's copy holds only in-frame clones and misses some; the assay was immunoSEQ multiplex PCR. This sample yields roughly 8,700 clones, of which roughly half are seen a single time; roughly 7% belongs to the top ten. Sample time point: mouse harvest day 7 after allogeneic transplant. Tail vein injection delivered 10^7 T-cell-depleted bone marrow cells and 10^6 splenic CD5+ T cells. The material sequenced was gut tissue. The receptors shown here come from a female BALB/c mouse given C57BL/6 T cells with graft-versus-host disease after an allogeneic hematopoietic cell transplant.

This clone has more than one count but fewer than ten. Any gene name here is a mouse gene name. Coverage ceases 1 residue before the CDR3 finishes, and the germline J gene fills in the end. The rearrangement uses TRBV31 and TRBJ1-2; no clear D gene. Germline loops: CDR1 GKSSPN, CDR2 SITVG. V was cut by 0 bases and J by 3 bases, with 14 bases left in between. There are 15 residues in the CDR3. The CDR3 loop is CAWSLDSRGYSDYTF. The CDR3 bases that were read are TGTGCCTGGAGTCTAGACTCCCGGGGTTACTCCGACTACACC.

This clone was counted only a few times. Gene names follow the mouse nomenclature. The missing CDR3 end, 1 residue past where the read stops, is filled in from the germline J gene. The gene calls are TRBV26 and TRBJ1-2; 8 positions agree with TRBD1. Germline V CDR1 and CDR2: KGHPV, FQNQEV (reference sequence). The CDR3 has 13 residues. The V and J ends lost 7 bases and 2 bases, in that order; junction bases with no gene match: 3. Partial CDR3 DNA: TGTGCCAGCATTAGGACAGGGAACTCCGACTACACC. Protein product: CASIRTGNSDYT. The whole CDR3 reads CASIRTGNSDYTF. Based on the CDR3 plus reference TRBV26 and TRBJ1-2, the full variable domain is NSKVIQTPRYLVKGQGQKAKMRCIPEKGHPVVFWYQQNKNNEFKFLINFQNQEVLQQIDMTEKRFSAECPSNSPCSLEIQSSEAGDSALYLCASIRTGNSDYTFGSGTRLLVI.

There are a few counts of this clone. Gene labels here are mouse ones. The CDR3 goes on 1 residue after the read ends, and that part is filled in from the germline J gene. The gene calls are TRBV26 and TRBJ1-1; possibly TRBD1 for D (5 bases). The CDR3 covers 14 residues. V lost 3 bases and J 4 bases, leaving 12 bases between the germline ends. Germline V gives CDR1 KGHPV, CDR2 FQNQEV (reference sequence). CDR3 sequence reads: CASSLGGRGTEVFF. The sequenced part of the CDR3 DNA is TGTGCCAGCAGTCTCGGGGGACGGGGCACAGAAGTCTTC.

On this clone: Germline and genes: mouse. The CDR3 extends 1 residue past the end of the read, so its final part is completed from the germline J gene. This chain connects TRBV23 to TRBJ2-5. Germline assignment: CDR1 KGHTA and CDR2 FQNQQP. This CDR3 region has 15 residues. The CDR3: CSSSQAGGRGDTQYF. The part of the CDR3 DNA that was read is TGCTCCAGCAGTCAAGCAGGGGGGCGAGGGGACACCCAGTAC.

Turning to this clone: The gene names here belong to mouse. The observed sequence ends 1 residue before the CDR3 terminus, with the missing tail filled in from the germline J gene. The chain carries TRBV1 and TRBJ2-7, with 11 bases matching TRBD1. The V gene end was trimmed by 3 bases and the J gene end by 4 bases; junction bases not matched to a gene: 2. The CDR3 sequence is 14 residues long. Germline CDR1 is NSQYPW and CDR2 is LRSPGD (reference sequence). The part of the CDR3 DNA that was read is TGCACCTGCAGTGCCCGGGACAGGGGGTATGAACAGTAC. Translating it yields CTCSARDRGYEQY. The CDR3 in its entirety is CTCSARDRGYEQYF.

This clone is large within its sample. Gene names denote mouse genes. Read coverage stops 1 residue before the CDR3 terminus; the germline J gene supplies the remainder. This chain uses TRBV17 with TRBJ1-4; D is ambiguous. CDR3 size: 14 residues. Germline CDR1 is MNHDT and CDR2 is YYDKIL. V lost 6 bases and J 1 base, leaving 9 bases between the germline ends. This CDR3 is CASSPRPSNERLFF. The covered CDR3 bases are TGTGCTAGCAGCCCTCGCCCTTCCAACGAAAGATTATTT.

For this clone: Germline and genes: mouse. The CDR3 extends 1 residue past the end of the read, so its final part is completed from the germline J gene. The J gene is TRBJ1-3, the V gene TRBV13-1, with D tentatively TRBD1 (5 bases). Germline V lookup: CDR1 NSHNY, CDR2 SYGAGN. This CDR3 region has 13 residues. Trimming stripped 6 bases from V and 2 bases from J, with 9 bases between. CDR3 amino acids: CASTGDPGNTLYF. The CDR3 bases that were read are TGTGCCAGCACGGGGGATCCTGGAAATACGCTCTAT.

By sample share, this clone is medium-sized. Mouse germline and gene names are used. The read gets to within 1 residue of the CDR3 end, and the germline J gene fills in the rest. The chain uses TRBV13-2 and TRBJ2-7; 7 bases fit TRBD2. The CDR3 consists of 14 residues. With V trimmed by 2 bases and J by 4 bases, 6 bases remained unmatched. Germline lookup yields CDR1 NNHNN and CDR2 SYGAGS (reference sequence). Partial CDR3 DNA: TGTGCCAGCGGTGAGGGGGGGGGAGGGTATGAACAGTAC. This encodes CASGEGGGGYEQY. The whole CDR3 reads CASGEGGGGYEQYF.

Comment on this clone: Mouse germline and gene names are used. The read ends 1 residue early relative to the CDR3; the germline J gene fills the gap. The chain uses TRBV13-2 and TRBJ1-3; D remains ambiguous. V lost 0 bases and J 1 base, leaving 8 bases between the germline ends. Germline values: CDR1 NNHNN, CDR2 SYGAGS (reference sequence). The CDR3 covers 15 residues. The sequenced CDR3 bases are TGTGCCAGCGGTGATGAACCCAGCTCTGGAAATACGCTCTAT. Translation gives CASGDEPSSGNTLY. The whole CDR3 protein reads CASGDEPSSGNTLYF.

This clone was seen more than once but under ten times. Any gene name here is a mouse gene name. The DNA ends 1 residue before the CDR3 does, and the rest of the CDR3 is filled in from the germline J gene. The chain uses TRBV16 and TRBJ2-5, with a possible D match to TRBD2 (6 bases). V was cut by 3 bases and J by 3 bases, with 7 bases left in between. The CDR3 is 13 residues long. Germline CDR1 and CDR2: SGHSA and FRNQAP. CDR3 bases read: TGTGCAAGCAGCTTTTGGGGGCAAGACACCCAGTAC. Protein sequence: CASSFWGQDTQY. The entire CDR3 protein is CASSFWGQDTQYF.